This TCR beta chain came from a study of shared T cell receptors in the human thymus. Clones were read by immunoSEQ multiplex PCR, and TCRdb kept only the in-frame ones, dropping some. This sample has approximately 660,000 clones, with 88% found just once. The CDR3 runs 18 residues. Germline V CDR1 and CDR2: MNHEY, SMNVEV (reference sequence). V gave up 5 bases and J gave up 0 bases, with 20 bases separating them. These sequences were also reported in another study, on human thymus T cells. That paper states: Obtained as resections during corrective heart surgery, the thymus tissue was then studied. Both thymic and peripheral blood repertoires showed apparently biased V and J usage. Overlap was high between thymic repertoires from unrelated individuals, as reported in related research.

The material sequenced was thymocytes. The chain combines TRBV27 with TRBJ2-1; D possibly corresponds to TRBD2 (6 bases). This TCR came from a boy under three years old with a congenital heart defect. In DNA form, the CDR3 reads TGTGCCAGCAGTCCCTGGTGGGGGACTTCTACCTCCTACAATGAGCAGTTCTTC. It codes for CASSPWWGTSTSYNEQFF.